This passage covers 30 T cell receptor beta chains from one sample sequenced in a study of chemoradiotherapy in HPV16-positive cancers. Clones were read by immunoSEQ multiplex PCR, and TCRdb kept only the in-frame ones, dropping some. In the table there are about 25,000 clones, roughly 95% of which are singletons. This sample was obtained from a patient who underwent chemoradiotherapy. The receptors originated from a human donor with HPV-associated anogenital cancer.

This chain joins TRBV5-1 and TRBJ2-3; D tentatively reads TRBD1 or TRBD2 (6 bases each). V was clipped by 4 bases and J by 3 bases, with 15 bases between them. The CDR3 runs 15 residues. Per germline, CDR1 SGHRS and CDR2 YFSETQ. CDR3 loop: CASSPARGRTDTQYF. The CDR3 DNA follows: TGCGCCAGCAGCCCCGCAAGGGGGAGGACAGATACGCAGTATTTT.

The gene calls are TRBV6-6 and TRBJ1-6, with 7 bases that match TRBD1. Germline values: CDR1 MNHNY, CDR2 SVGAGI (reference sequence). Trimming at V came to 6 bases and at J to 8 bases, leaving 7 bases not matched to a gene. The CDR3 loop spans 14 amino acids. The CDR3 reads CASRTTGLDSPLHF. For the CDR3, the DNA is TGTGCCAGCAGAACGACAGGGTTGGATTCACCCCTCCACTTT.

This clone was seen only a few times. The chain combines TRBV2 with TRBJ2-1; D ambiguous. Germline CDR1 SNHLY, CDR2 FYNNEI. The CDR3 runs 12 residues. With 7 bases removed from V and 7 bases from J, the gap between germline ends came to 11 bases. The CDR3 reads CASNYMRNEQFF. The DNA for the CDR3 is TGTGCCAGCAATTATATGCGGAATGAGCAGTTCTTC.

V is TRBV7-9 and J is TRBJ2-7, with D perhaps assigned TRBD1 or TRBD2 (6 bases each). Deletions cut 1 base from V and 5 bases from J, with 9 bases between. Looked up from germline, CDR1 is SEHNR and CDR2 is FQNEAQ (reference sequence). The CDR3 length is 13 residues. In nucleotides, the CDR3 is TGTGCCAGCAGCTTAGAGGGGGGCAACGAGCAGTACTTC. This codes for CASSLEGGNEQYF.

The chain carries TRBV6-5 and TRBJ2-7; perhaps TRBD1 as D (6 bases). Trimming cost V 5 bases and J 5 bases, with 13 bases left between them. The CDR3 covers 13 residues. CDR1 MNHEY and CDR2 SVGAGI come from the germline V gene. The CDR3 DNA reads TGTGCCAGCAGTCCTACAGGGTCCCACGAGCAGTACTTC. This gives the protein CASSPTGSHEQYF.

The chain uses TRBV2 and TRBJ1-4; no firm D call. Germline values: CDR1 SNHLY, CDR2 FYNNEI. V lost 8 bases, J lost 8 bases, and 12 bases lay in between. The CDR3 spans 12 residues. CDR3 DNA sequence: TGTGCCAGCGGGATATGGGGAGAAAAACTGTTTTTT. Protein product: CASGIWGEKLFF.

J is TRBJ2-3 and V is TRBV5-1; tentative D call: TRBD2 (5 bases). Germline CDR1 SGHRS, CDR2 YFSETQ. The CDR3 contains 14 residues. Trimming pared 3 bases from V and 6 bases from J, leaving 14 bases between. CDR3 nucleotides: TGCGCCAGCAGCTCCGGGGTTCTAAAGGATACGCAGTATTTT. This translates into CASSSGVLKDTQYF. Filled out from reference TRBV5-1 and TRBJ2-3, the complete variable domain reads KAGVTQTPRYLIKTRGQQVTLSCSPISGHRSVSWYQQTPGQGLQFLFEYFSETQRNKGNFPGRFSGRQFSNSRSEMNVSTLELGDSALYLCASSSGVLKDTQYFGPGTRLTVL.

V gene TRBV4-1 combines with J gene TRBJ1-2, with 8 bases lining up with TRBD1. Trimming cost V 1 base and J 0 bases; bases outside gene matches: 4. Germline V gene data show CDR1 as MGHRA and CDR2 as YSYEKL. The CDR3 totals 16 residues. As DNA, the CDR3 is TGCGCCAGCAGCCAAGCCGGGACAGGCTCTAACTATGGCTACACCTTC. It encodes CASSQAGTGSNYGYTF.

This rearrangement joins TRBV28 to TRBJ1-5, with TRBD1 matching 9 bases. The germline gives CDR1 MDHEN, CDR2 SYDVKM. V shed 5 bases and J 4 bases; nucleotides not matched to a gene: 6. The CDR3 runs 15 residues. CDR3 amino acids: CASSPGTGRNQPQHF. In DNA, the CDR3 is TGTGCCAGCAGTCCCGGGACAGGGAGGAATCAGCCCCAGCATTTT. Drawing the rest from reference TRBV28 and TRBJ1-5, the complete variable domain is DVKVTQSSRYLVKRTGEKVFLECVQDMDHENMFWYRQDPGLGLRLIYFSYDVKMKEKGDIPEGYSVSREKKERFSLILESASTNQTSMYLCASSPGTGRNQPQHFGDGTRLSIL.

This rearrangement joins TRBV5-4 to TRBJ2-1, with a weak D call TRBD2 (6 bases). This CDR3 has 13 amino acids. The germline V gene encodes CDR1 SGHNT and CDR2 YYREEE (reference sequence). V gave up 4 bases and J gave up 6 bases, with 11 bases separating them. The CDR3 loop is CASSPGLSNEQFF. As DNA, the CDR3 is TGTGCCAGCAGCCCCGGACTATCCAATGAGCAGTTCTTC.

The J gene is TRBJ2-2, the V gene TRBV19; 10 bases are shared with TRBD1. The V gene's germline CDR1 is LNHDA and CDR2 SQIVND (reference sequence). Germline trimming cut 5 bases from V and 3 bases from J; bases unmatched to any gene: 6. This CDR3 region has 16 residues. This CDR3 is CASSSTGTGDTGELFF. The CDR3 DNA reads TGTGCCAGTAGTTCTACCGGGACAGGGGACACCGGGGAGCTGTTTTTT.

This sequence joins TRBV6-5 and TRBJ2-5, with 8 nucleotides matching TRBD1. Germline V CDR1 and CDR2: MNHEY, SVGAGI. This CDR3 has 13 residues. J gave up 4 bases and V 6 bases, and 4 bases lay outside the gene matches. CDR3 sequence reads: CASRRDRGETQYF. The CDR3 DNA reads TGTGCCAGCAGGCGCGACAGGGGAGAGACCCAGTACTTC.

The chain joins TRBV2 to TRBJ2-1; 7 bases are shared with TRBD2. CDR1 is SNHLY, CDR2 FYNNEI, per germline. This CDR3 region has 14 residues. After removal of 7 bases from V and 5 bases from J, the junction contained 8 bases not matched to a gene. The CDR3 is CASKWASGNNEQFF. The CDR3 DNA is TGTGCCAGCAAATGGGCTAGCGGCAACAATGAGCAGTTCTTC.

This clone has a single count. The gene calls are TRBV11-2 and TRBJ1-1; D gene uncertain. The CDR3 has 14 residues. V shed 5 bases and J shed 1 base, with 11 bases lying between them. Germline CDR1 is SGHAT and CDR2 is FQNNGV. The CDR3 nucleotides are TGTGCCAGCAGCCAACCACTGAAGAACACTGAAGCTTTCTTT. Its protein product is CASSQPLKNTEAFF.

DNA for the CDR3: TGTGCCAGCTCACCCTCGAGGGCAGAGACCCAGTACTTC. Amino acids: CASSPSRAETQYF. The rearrangement joins TRBV18 to TRBJ2-5; weak D call: TRBD2 (5 bases). Trimming took off 3 bases at V and 4 bases at J, with 9 bases between the two ends. Germline CDR1 reads KGHSH; CDR2 reads LQKENI. This CDR3 contains 13 residues.

The table lists this clone with a count of one. The V gene is TRBV11-1, the J gene TRBJ1-1, with D maybe TRBD1 (5 bases). Germline V lookup: CDR1 SGHAT, CDR2 FQDESV (reference sequence). The CDR3 is made up of 14 amino acids. Trimming cost V 3 bases and J 3 bases, with 11 bases left between them. In DNA form, the CDR3 reads TGTGCCAGCAGCTTTCTGGGGGTGGACACTGAAGCTTTCTTT. Amino acids: CASSFLGVDTEAFF.

This chain links TRBV27 with TRBJ2-1; 11 bases map to TRBD2. Germline V gene data show CDR1 as MNHEY and CDR2 as SMNVEV (reference sequence). This CDR3 comprises 14 residues. V shed 8 bases, J shed 4 bases, and the junction held 4 bases outside the gene matches. In DNA form, the CDR3 reads TGTGCCAGCCTAGCGGGGGGTGAGTACAATGAGCAGTTCTTC. Protein product: CASLAGGEYNEQFF.

This chain joins TRBV27 and TRBJ1-1; no firm D call. Germline values: CDR1 MNHEY, CDR2 SMNVEV (reference sequence). The CDR3 has 12 amino acids. Trimming cost V 2 bases and J 3 bases, with 4 bases left between them. The CDR3 region is CASSLTDTEAFF. CDR3 nucleotides: TGTGCCAGCAGTTTAACGGACACTGAAGCTTTCTTT.

This clone was counted a few times. The chain combines TRBV5-1 with TRBJ2-1; 8 bases align to TRBD2. The CDR3 is 17 residues long. Trimming took 5 bases from V and 2 from J; bases not matched to a gene: 12. CDR1 is SGHRS, CDR2 YFSETQ, per germline. CDR3 region: CASRSMAGGSTYNEQFF. The CDR3 nucleotides read TGCGCCAGCAGATCCATGGCGGGGGGCTCGACCTACAATGAGCAGTTCTTC.

The chain links TRBV19 to TRBJ2-3; the D gene is possibly TRBD2 (7 bases). Germline V gene data show CDR1 as LNHDA and CDR2 as SQIVND (reference sequence). V lost 4 bases and J lost 2, with 10 bases in between. The CDR3 length is 14 residues. The CDR3 DNA reads as TGTGCCAGTAGTAGGCGGGGGCCCACAGATACGCAGTATTTT. Translating it yields CASSRRGPTDTQYF. Combining the CDR3 with reference TRBV19 and TRBJ2-3 gives the whole variable domain DGGITQSPKYLFRKEGQNVTLSCEQNLNHDAMYWYRQDPGQGLRLIYYSQIVNDFQKGDIAEGYSVSREKKESFPLTVTSAQKNPTAFYLCASSRRGPTDTQYFGPGTRLTVL.

The chain recombines TRBV28 with TRBJ2-7; the D gene could be TRBD1 or TRBD2 (5 bases each). V was cut by 2 bases and J by 0 bases, with 20 bases left in between. This CDR3 has 18 amino acids. Per germline, CDR1 MDHEN and CDR2 SYDVKM. The CDR3 nucleotides read TGTGCCAGCAGTTTAATCGGCCCGGCGGGTGGGGCCTCCTACGAGCAGTACTTC. Its protein is CASSLIGPAGGASYEQYF.

The chain combines TRBV7-9 with TRBJ1-2, with D possibly being TRBD1 (6 bases). The CDR3 is made up of 14 amino acids. V lost 2 bases to trimming and J lost 8 bases, with 15 bases between them. Looked up from germline, CDR1 is SEHNR and CDR2 is FQNEAQ (reference sequence). The CDR3 region has the DNA TGTGCCAGCAGCTTACCCACAGGGTGGAGAGGCTACACCTTC. This translates into CASSLPTGWRGYTF.

This rearrangement joins TRBV19 to TRBJ1-2, with D possibly being TRBD1 (5 bases). CDR3 length: 13 amino acids. The germline V gene encodes CDR1 LNHDA and CDR2 SQIVND (reference sequence). Trimming took off 9 bases at V and 11 bases at J, with 22 bases between the two ends. The CDR3 region is CASKFGTASRYTF. The CDR3 DNA reads TGTGCCAGCAAATTCGGGACTGCCTCTAGATACACCTTC.

The rearrangement uses TRBV7-9 and TRBJ2-5, with TRBD2 matching 9 bases. The CDR3 length is 16 residues. The germline gives CDR1 SEHNR, CDR2 FQNEAQ (reference sequence). V dropped 5 bases and J dropped 0; count of bases not matched to a gene: 7. The CDR3 DNA is TGTGCCAGCAGCCGAGGAGCGGGGGGCCACCAAGAGACCCAGTACTTC. It yields the protein CASSRGAGGHQETQYF.

The V and J genes are TRBV5-6 and TRBJ2-2; 9 positions agree with TRBD1. The germline V gene encodes CDR1 SGHDT and CDR2 YYEEEE. This CDR3 spans 15 amino acids. After removal of 4 bases from V and 6 bases from J, the junction contained 7 bases not matched to a gene. This chain's CDR3 is CASSATGGLSGELFF. The CDR3 region has the DNA TGTGCCAGCAGCGCAACAGGGGGCCTATCCGGGGAGCTGTTTTTT.

This sequence joins TRBV7-2 and TRBJ2-3; 7 bases agree with TRBD2. CDR1 and CDR2 from the germline V gene are SGHTA and FQGNSA. The CDR3 sequence is 16 residues long. Trimming removed 5 bases from V and 2 bases from J; junction bases left unmatched: 10. The CDR3 here is CASSLGGTGFTDTQYF. Written as DNA, the CDR3 is TGTGCCAGCAGCCTGGGGGGGACGGGGTTCACAGATACGCAGTATTTT.

The chain couples TRBV5-1 to TRBJ2-7, with unresolved D. Looked up from germline, CDR1 is SGHRS and CDR2 is YFSETQ. The V end lost 0 bases, the J end lost 6 bases, and 10 bases lay between the germline ends. This CDR3 has 13 amino acids. Written as DNA, the CDR3 is TGCGCCAGCAGCTTGGGATTAGGACGCGAGCAGTACTTC. It specifies CASSLGLGREQYF. Full variable domain (remainder filled in from reference TRBV5-1 and TRBJ2-7): KAGVTQTPRYLIKTRGQQVTLSCSPISGHRSVSWYQQTPGQGLQFLFEYFSETQRNKGNFPGRFSGRQFSNSRSEMNVSTLELGDSALYLCASSLGLGREQYFGPGTRLTVT.

This sequence joins TRBV6-5 and TRBJ1-2; TRBD1 matches 8 bases. The ends lost 2 bases at V and 5 bases at J; junction bases unmatched: 4. There are 14 residues in the CDR3. Germline V lookup: CDR1 MNHEY, CDR2 SVGAGI. The CDR3 DNA reads as TGTGCCAGCAGTTACGGACAGGGCTTATATGGCTACACCTTC. It encodes CASSYGQGLYGYTF.

This clone was found once. The V and J genes are TRBV7-9 and TRBJ1-1, with D possibly being TRBD1 (5 bases). Germline CDR1 is SEHNR and CDR2 is FQNEAQ (reference sequence). V was pared by 1 base and J by 0 bases, with 9 bases between. CDR3 length: 15 residues. The CDR3 DNA reads TGTGCCAGCAGCTTAGGACGACAGTTGAACACTGAAGCTTTCTTT. This translates into CASSLGRQLNTEAFF.

This clone appeared a single time. The rearrangement uses TRBV19 and TRBJ2-1; 8 bases agree with TRBD1. J was trimmed by 3 bases and V by 6 bases; bases with no gene match: 7. Germline V gives CDR1 LNHDA, CDR2 SQIVND (reference sequence). CDR3 size: 15 residues. Here the CDR3 reads CASSKTGEVYNEQFF. CDR3 nucleotides: TGTGCCAGTAGCAAGACAGGGGAGGTCTACAATGAGCAGTTCTTC.